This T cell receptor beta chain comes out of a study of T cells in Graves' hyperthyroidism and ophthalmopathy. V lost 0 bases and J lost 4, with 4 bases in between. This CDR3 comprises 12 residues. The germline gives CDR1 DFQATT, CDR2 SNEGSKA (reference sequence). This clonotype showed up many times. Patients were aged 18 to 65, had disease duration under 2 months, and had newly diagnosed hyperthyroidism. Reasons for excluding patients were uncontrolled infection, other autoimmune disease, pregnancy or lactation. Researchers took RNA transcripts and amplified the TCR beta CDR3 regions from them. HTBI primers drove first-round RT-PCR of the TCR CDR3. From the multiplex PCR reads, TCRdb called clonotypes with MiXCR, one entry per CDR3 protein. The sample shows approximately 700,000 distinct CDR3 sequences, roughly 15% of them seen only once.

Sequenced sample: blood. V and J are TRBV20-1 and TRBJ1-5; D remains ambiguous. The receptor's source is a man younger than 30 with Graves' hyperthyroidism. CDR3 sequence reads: CSARDGNQPQHF. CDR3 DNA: TGCAGTGCTAGAGACGGGAATCAGCCCCAGCATTTT.